Below, 8 T cell receptor beta chains from the same sample are listed, as sequenced in a study of cytomegalovirus exposure and HLA in healthy donors (dated 2017 in TCRdb). The library was obtained by the immunoSEQ multiplex PCR assay. For the multiplex PCR, a mixture combining 60 forward primers for TCR Vbeta segments and 13 reverse primers for TCR Jbeta segments was used. TCRdb's version of the immuneACCESS table is confined to in-frame rearrangements and falls short of the full clone set. An unresolved V gene accounts for under half of the shortfall where checked; the remainder is of unknown origin. The sample has 250,000 to 350,000 clones on record, roughly two thirds of them singletons. In total, the top ten clones hold under 3% of the sample. The specimen sequenced was PBMCs. The source of these receptors is a female donor in good health and CMV-seronegative.

This clone showed up just a few times. The chain links TRBV5-1 to TRBJ2-1, with TRBD2 matching 14 bases. The length of the CDR3 is 15 residues. V lost 7 bases and J lost 7; bases outside the gene matches: 7. The germline gives CDR1 SGHRS, CDR2 YFSETQ. The CDR3 bases are TGCGCCAGCGGGACTAGCGGGAGTGTTGGTAATGAGCAGTTCTTC. Translating it yields CASGTSGSVGNEQFF.

The chain recombines TRBV27 with TRBJ2-2; tentative D call: TRBD1 (5 bases). This CDR3 is built from 13 residues. V was cut by 6 bases and J by 2 bases, with 7 bases left in between. CDR1 MNHEY and CDR2 SMNVEV come from the germline V gene (reference sequence). CDR3 sequence (DNA): TGTGCCAGCAGGGACACCAACACCGGGGAGCTGTTTTTT. Translated: CASRDTNTGELFF.

The chain is built from TRBV19 and TRBJ2-1; TRBD2 matches 9 bases. The J segment lost 4 bases and the V segment lost 5 bases, leaving 6 bases of the junction unmatched. Germline CDR1 reads LNHDA; CDR2 reads SQIVND (reference sequence). This CDR3 is built from 15 residues. CDR3 sequence reads: CASSFLAGNYNEQFF. The CDR3 nucleotides are TGTGCCAGTAGTTTTCTAGCGGGGAATTACAATGAGCAGTTCTTC.

Concerning this clone itself: Sequence at one end of the junction differs from germline and may be a read error. The chain's CDR3 is CASSPGLAGAGEQYF. DNA for the CDR3: TGTGCTAGCAGCCCGGGACTAGCGGGAGCGGGCGAGCAGTACTTC. The chain recombines TRBV7-7 with TRBJ2-7; 14 positions agree with TRBD2. Per the germline V gene, CDR1 is SSHAT and CDR2 is FNYEAQ (reference sequence). This CDR3 region has 15 residues.

The chain combines TRBV27 with TRBJ2-2; 10 nucleotides align to TRBD2. CDR3 length: 17 amino acids. CDR1 and CDR2 from the germline V gene are MNHEY and SMNVEV (reference sequence). Trimming cost V 2 bases and J 0 bases; bases outside gene matches: 3. CDR3 residues: CASSLQGLATNTGELFF. The CDR3 DNA follows: TGTGCCAGCAGTTTACAGGGACTAGCGACGAACACCGGGGAGCTGTTTTTT.

The chain joins TRBV19 to TRBJ1-1; 9 nucleotides agree with TRBD1. Germline CDR1 and CDR2: LNHDA and SQIVND (reference sequence). V shed 8 bases and J 1 base; nucleotides not matched to a gene: 8. The CDR3 sequence is 15 residues long. CDR3 sequence: CASLDRGTRNTEAFF. CDR3 coding DNA: TGTGCCAGTTTGGACAGGGGAACAAGGAACACTGAAGCTTTCTTT.

This clone has a handful of counts. The J gene is TRBJ2-7, the V gene TRBV5-6, with a tentative D call TRBD1 (6 bases). The ends were cut back, 3 bases at V and 4 bases at J, with 14 bases in the middle. CDR1 and CDR2 from the germline V gene are SGHDT and YYEEEE. The CDR3 length is 14 residues. CDR3 bases: TGTGCCAGCAGCTCAATACAGGGTATGTACGAGCAGTACTTC. Its protein product is CASSSIQGMYEQYF.

This chain joins TRBV28 and TRBJ2-1; 7 bases align to TRBD1. CDR1 MDHEN and CDR2 SYDVKM come from the germline V gene. J lost 8 bases, V lost 3 bases, and 10 bases had no gene match. The CDR3 has 15 residues. The CDR3 spells CASSFQHLQGYEQFF. The CDR3 DNA reads TGTGCCAGCAGTTTCCAACACCTACAGGGGTATGAGCAGTTCTTC.